This T cell receptor (beta chain) was recorded in a study of T cell repertoires in cytomegalovirus infection (dated by TCRdb to the late 2010s). Regarding the study in general: Donor HLA type was relevant to the analysis, as public TCR beta signatures indicated carriage of CMV infection together with the matching HLA type. Here is what the overall study found, with its caveats: Cumulative frequency of public TCR beta family members discriminated carriers of CMV infection plus the relevant HLA type in this cohort and an independent 352-donor cohort. In the ex vivo response, HLA-C-restricted CMV-specific TCR beta clonotypes were dominant, and in two of eight donors the single most frequent clonotype came from this HLA-C-restricted group.

TCRdb names Illumina HiSeq 1500 as the instrument used. In TCRdb, the public reads were trimmed at Q25 with fastp and aligned with MiXCR, with productive beta chains retained. Identical CDR3 protein sequences are pooled into one entry, listed with their most common genes and DNA. In this sample the table shows approximately 700,000 distinct CDR3 sequences, under 40% of which occur a single time. Around 3% of the sample comes from the top ten. V lost 5 bases and J lost 0 bases; the stretch between them is 13 bases long. In the germline V gene (reference sequence), CDR1 corresponds to SEHNR and CDR2 to FQNEAQ. From the cysteine through the phenylalanine, the CDR3 covers 15 amino acids. Solely the CDR3 DNA is kept, with 45 bases framed from the first base. This clonotype was detected ten times or more. Its antigen has not been determined. The input lacks base qualities; no much larger clone sits a single base away.

The V and J genes are TRBV7-9 and TRBJ1-1; the D gene is perhaps TRBD1, on 6 matching bases. The sample taken for sequencing was PBMCs. This TCR was sampled from a human donor in good health (CMV status not recorded). Some clones in this sample may be carry-over from other donors' samples. The nucleotide sequence reads TGTGCCAGCAGCATTCGACAGGACTTGAACACTGAAGCTTTCTTT. It specifies CASSIRQDLNTEAFF.